The 26 T cell receptor beta chains below come from one sample, sequenced in a study of CXCR3-negative and CXCR3-positive naive CD8 T cells. UMI-labeled 5' RACE TRB cDNA libraries were prepared from the cells. TCRdb reprocessed the 5' RACE reads and stores each CDR3 protein as one record, lacking DNA. With over 100,000 distinct CDR3 sequences in the sample, the ten largest clones hold approximately 0.3%. Sequencing input: naive CXCR3- CD8+ T cells from blood. Subset specified: CD45RO-CCR7+CD27+CD95- naive CD8+ T cells lacking CXCR3 (TNR3-). These receptors came from a human donor in good health. Some clones in this sample may be carry-over from other donors' samples.

This chain joins TRBV5-4 and TRBJ2-5; no DNA is available, so the TRBD1 call from TCRdb remains unchecked. The CDR3 covers 15 residues. Looked up from germline, CDR1 is SGHNT and CDR2 is YYREEE (reference sequence). This CDR3 reads CASGRQGTLQETQYF.

Here the CDR3 reads CASSPAWGTVNNEQFF. The genes are TRBV28 and TRBJ2-1; checking the TCRdb D call of TRBD1 is not possible without DNA. Germline-derived CDR1 and CDR2 are MDHEN and SYDVKM. This CDR3 has 16 residues.

This chain connects TRBV7-2 to TRBJ1-2; the TCRdb call, TRBD1, lacks DNA for checking. The CDR3 is 16 residues long. Germline V gives CDR1 SGHTA, CDR2 FQGNSA. The CDR3 spells CASSLVGGDRLYGYTF.

The chain links TRBV6-5 to TRBJ1-4; TCRdb proposes TRBD1, but this gene call is untestable without DNA. Per the germline V gene, CDR1 is MNHEY and CDR2 is SVGAGI. The CDR3 is made up of 13 amino acids. CDR3 amino acids: CASSVRGGEKLFF.

V and J are TRBV10-3 and TRBJ2-3. Germline V gene lookup returns CDR1 ENHRY and CDR2 SYGVKD. The CDR3 loop spans 13 amino acids. The CDR3 region is CAISESRTDTQYF.

This rearrangement joins TRBV7-6 to TRBJ2-1; the D gene TCRdb calls, TRBD1, cannot be checked with no DNA. The CDR3 contains 18 residues. Germline V gene data show CDR1 as SGHVS and CDR2 as FNYEAQ. CDR3 protein: CASSLRTSLRGGYNEQFF.

The gene calls are TRBV10-1 and TRBJ1-5; TCRdb gives TRBD1 as the D gene, but with no DNA this cannot be confirmed. CDR3 length: 16 amino acids. The germline V gene encodes CDR1 WNHNN and CDR2 SYGVQD (reference sequence). The CDR3 is CASSGQGVPFSQPQHF.

V and J are TRBV15 and TRBJ2-1; the D gene TCRdb calls, TRBD1, cannot be checked with no DNA. The CDR3 extends over 15 amino acids. Germline-derived CDR1 and CDR2 are LNHNV and YYDKDF (reference sequence). The CDR3 sequence is CATSRVRDRGFEQFF. Complete variable domain (other parts from reference TRBV15 and TRBJ2-1): DAMVIQNPRYQVTQFGKPVTLSCSQTLNHNVMYWYQQKSSQAPKLLFHYYDKDFNNEADTPDNFQSRRPNTSFCFLDIRSPGLGDTAMYLCATSRVRDRGFEQFFGPGTRLTVL.

The chain links TRBV20-1 to TRBJ2-7; no DNA is available, so the TRBD2 call from TCRdb remains unchecked. Germline CDR1 reads DFQATT; CDR2 reads SNEGSKA (reference sequence). The CDR3 loop spans 19 amino acids. The CDR3 spells CSARERRLAYPPNHYEQYF.

This CDR3 is CATSSQQGSKGYTF. This sequence joins TRBV15 and TRBJ1-2; lacking DNA, the TRBD1 call made by TCRdb goes unchecked. Germline loops: CDR1 LNHNV, CDR2 YYDKDF (reference sequence). This CDR3 has 14 amino acids.

V and J are TRBV12-3 or TRBV12-4 and TRBJ2-1; absent DNA, TCRdb's TRBD1 call cannot be checked. This CDR3 contains 14 residues. CDR3 in amino acids: CASSTRPQGDEQFF.

The chain recombines TRBV7-9 with TRBJ2-1; no DNA is available, so the TRBD1 call from TCRdb remains unchecked. The CDR3 has 17 residues. Germline V gene data show CDR1 as SEHNR and CDR2 as FQNEAQ (reference sequence). The CDR3 loop reads CASSLVGGQGAGNEQFF.

This chain connects TRBV29-1 to TRBJ2-2. The CDR3 sequence is 14 residues long. From germline, CDR1 is SQVTM and CDR2 ANQGSEA. CDR3 region: CSVPGLLNTGELFF.

V gene TRBV28 combines with J gene TRBJ2-3. CDR3 length equals 15 residues. Per germline, CDR1 MDHEN and CDR2 SYDVKM. This CDR3 reads CATISILASTDTQYF.

The chain couples TRBV14 to TRBJ2-1. From germline, CDR1 is SGHDN and CDR2 FVKESK. There are 14 residues in the CDR3. The CDR3 sequence is CASRAAGSYNEQFF.

The chain uses TRBV6-5 and TRBJ2-3; the TCRdb D gene call, TRBD2, has no DNA to confirm it. This CDR3 is built from 16 residues. Per germline, CDR1 MNHEY and CDR2 SVGAGI. The CDR3 loop reads CASSYRSGGVADTQYF.

J is TRBJ2-7 and V is TRBV7-9; lacking DNA, the TRBD2 call made by TCRdb goes unchecked. Per germline, CDR1 SEHNR and CDR2 FQNEAQ (reference sequence). The CDR3 sequence is 16 residues long. The CDR3 loop reads CASSTGLAGVSYEQYF.

V usage is TRBV7-9 and J usage is TRBJ2-3; the D gene TCRdb calls, TRBD2, cannot be checked with no DNA. This CDR3 is 15 amino acids long. Germline CDR1 and CDR2: SEHNR and FQNEAQ (reference sequence). The chain's CDR3 is CASSRLAGATDTQYF.

This rearrangement joins TRBV29-1 to TRBJ2-7; without DNA, the TCRdb call of TRBD1 cannot be checked. The CDR3 is made up of 11 amino acids. In germline, CDR1 is SQVTM, CDR2 ANQGSEA. This CDR3 reads CSVGPPYEQYF.

The chain joins TRBV30 to TRBJ2-1; the TRBD1 assignment by TCRdb is unverifiable without DNA. Germline CDR1 and CDR2: GTSNPN and SVGIG (reference sequence). The CDR3 runs 14 residues. The CDR3 loop is CAWTPWGLQNEQFF. Full variable domain (missing parts from reference TRBV30 and TRBJ2-1): SQTIHQWPATLVQPVGSPLSLECTVEGTSNPNLYWYRQAAGRGLQLLFYSVGIGQISSEVPQNLSASRPQDRQFILSSKKLLLSDSGFYLCAWTPWGLQNEQFFGPGTRLTVL.

CDR3 residues: CASSLAYGELFF. The rearrangement uses TRBV5-1 and TRBJ2-2. CDR1 is SGHRS and CDR2 is YFSETQ in the germline V gene. The CDR3 is made up of 12 amino acids.

V gene TRBV28 combines with J gene TRBJ2-4; TCRdb's D call of TRBD2 is untestable without DNA. Germline V CDR1 and CDR2: MDHEN, SYDVKM. The CDR3 contains 12 residues. CDR3 loop: CASSSPRQGLYF. Looking up the rest from reference TRBV28 and TRBJ2-4 gives the full variable domain: DVKVTQSSRYLVKRTGEKVFLECVQDMDHENMFWYRQDPGLGLRLIYFSYDVKMKEKGDIPEGYSVSREKKERFSLILESASTNQTSMYLCASSSPRQGLYFGAGTRLSVL.

The genes are TRBV29-1 and TRBJ2-7; TCRdb selects TRBD1, and the lack of DNA leaves this call unchecked. The CDR3 contains 12 residues. Germline V gene lookup returns CDR1 SQVTM and CDR2 ANQGSEA. The CDR3 is CSVFGTGYEQYF.

The chain combines TRBV10-3 with TRBJ2-3; TCRdb outputs TRBD1, but without DNA this stays unchecked. Germline-derived CDR1 and CDR2 are ENHRY and SYGVKD. This CDR3 spans 13 amino acids. CDR3: CAITGHSTDTQYF.

The chain combines TRBV4-1 with TRBJ2-7; TCRdb outputs TRBD2, but without DNA this stays unchecked. Germline V gene sequence: CDR1 MGHRA, CDR2 YSYEKL. The CDR3 length is 16 residues. The CDR3 sequence: CASSQILAGASYEQYF.

The gene calls are TRBV29-1 and TRBJ2-7; TCRdb's D call of TRBD2 is untestable without DNA. The CDR3 sequence is 11 residues long. The germline CDR1 and CDR2 sequences are SQVTM and ANQGSEA. The CDR3 protein is CSVTTAGEQYF.